A single sample gave rise to the 6 T cell receptor beta chains below, sequenced in a study of blood T cell repertoires in COVID-19. The repertoire was sequenced with immunoSEQ multiplex PCR; TCRdb's copy has only in-frame clones and lacks some. The data show about 220,000 clones, around 83% seen once. Sequencing was performed on peripheral blood. The receptors originated from a woman aged 70-85 years with COVID-19, enrolled during active disease.

The rearrangement links TRBV12-3 or TRBV12-4 to TRBJ1-1; TRBD1 matches at 7 bases. The CDR3 runs 13 residues. The trim removed 4 bases at V and 4 bases at J, leaving 3 bases unmatched. Here the CDR3 reads CASSSRQGTEAFF. Here the CDR3 DNA reads TGTGCCAGCAGTTCCCGACAGGGCACTGAAGCTTTCTTT.

The chain combines TRBV6-5 with TRBJ2-2; TRBD1 agrees at 8 bases. This CDR3 is built from 14 residues. The J segment lost 8 bases and the V segment lost 11 bases, leaving 13 bases of the junction unmatched. CDR1 and CDR2 from the germline V gene are MNHEY and SVGAGI. Written as DNA, the CDR3 is TGTGCCTCTTTTCCCAGGGGGCTGTCTGGGGAGCTGTTTTTT. This sequence encodes CASFPRGLSGELFF.

The chain couples TRBV6-6 to TRBJ1-1; no firm D call. V was cut by 0 bases and J by 1 base, with 9 bases left in between. Germline CDR1 and CDR2: MNHNY and SVGAGI (reference sequence). This CDR3 region has 15 residues. CDR3 amino acids: CASSYSPGKNTEAFF. CDR3 in DNA: TGTGCCAGCAGTTACTCACCAGGAAAGAACACTGAAGCTTTCTTT.

The chain has TRBV30 and TRBJ2-6, with D unclear. The ends were cut back, 3 bases at V and 0 bases at J, with 6 bases in the middle. This CDR3 spans 14 amino acids. CDR1 is GTSNPN, CDR2 SVGIG, per germline (reference sequence). The CDR3 loop is CAWRPVSGANVLTF. CDR3 in DNA: TGTGCCTGGAGGCCGGTCTCTGGGGCCAACGTCCTGACTTTC.

The chain is built from TRBV28 and TRBJ2-7; D may be TRBD2 (5 bases). CDR1 MDHEN and CDR2 SYDVKM come from the germline V gene. This CDR3 contains 13 residues. V lost 6 bases and J lost 6, with 15 bases in between. CDR3 nucleotide sequence: TGTGCCAGCAGCTCAACTAGTCCCGGCGAGCAGTACTTC. Its translation: CASSSTSPGEQYF.

The chain carries TRBV28 and TRBJ1-1, with D hard to call. Trimming removed 7 bases at V and 1 base at J, with 10 bases between. Per germline, CDR1 MDHEN and CDR2 SYDVKM. The CDR3 has 13 amino acids. DNA of the CDR3: TGTGCCAGCAAGAGACTCGAGAACACTGAAGCTTTCTTT. Its protein product is CASKRLENTEAFF.